A single sample is the source of the 20 T cell receptor beta chains below, sequenced in a study of early T cells in non-severe SARS-CoV-2 infection. Each CDR3 protein gets one entry after TCRdb re-called the 5' RACE reads with MiXCR. The table shows 85,000 to 120,000 distinct CDR3 sequences, with about an eighth occurring only once. Sequenced sample: whole blood. The receptors come from an adult who was a healthcare worker with PCR-confirmed SARS-CoV-2 infection or an uninfected control (not recorded which).

V is TRBV18 and J is TRBJ1-1; the D is unclear. The CDR3 length is 15 residues. Germline V gives CDR1 KGHSH, CDR2 LQKENI. Trimming removed 2 bases at V and 1 base at J, with 11 bases between. The DNA for the CDR3 is TGTGCCAGCTCACCAGCCGGGAATACGAACACTGAAGCTTTCTTT. Translated, it gives CASSPAGNTNTEAFF.

The chain couples TRBV5-1 to TRBJ1-6, with TRBD1 as a possible D gene (5 bases). CDR3 size: 16 residues. Between the trimmed V and J ends, which lost 1 base and 9 bases, there was a span of 17 bases. Germline values: CDR1 SGHRS, CDR2 YFSETQ. The CDR3 DNA is TGCGCCAGCAGCTTGCAGACGGGAGGGGTCGGTTCACCCCTCCACTTT. Translation gives CASSLQTGGVGSPLHF.

J is TRBJ2-2 and V is TRBV27; D gene ambiguous. The germline gives CDR1 MNHEY, CDR2 SMNVEV (reference sequence). V was trimmed by 5 bases and J by 7 bases, leaving 11 bases between them. The CDR3 has 13 amino acids. The CDR3 region has the DNA TGTGCCAGCAGTATCACTACCGGCGGGGAGCTGTTTTTT. Translating gives CASSITTGGELFF.

The chain employs TRBV6-5 and TRBJ1-2; D unresolved. Germline-derived CDR1 and CDR2 are MNHEY and SVGAGI. Trimming shortened V by 5 bases and J by 4 bases, and 14 bases separated the two germline ends. CDR3 length: 14 amino acids. CDR3 loop: CASSPPDEVYGYTF. The CDR3 region has the DNA TGTGCCAGCAGTCCTCCGGACGAGGTCTATGGCTACACCTTC.

This clonotype was counted ten times or more. The CDR3 is CASSLCYSGGGSSYNEQFF. Written as DNA, the CDR3 is TGTGCCAGCAGTTTATGTTATTCTGGTGGGGGGAGCTCCTACAATGAGCAGTTCTTC. This chain joins TRBV28 and TRBJ2-1; TRBD2 is a possible D gene (6 bases). V lost 0 bases to trimming and J lost 0 bases, with 18 bases between them. This CDR3 spans 19 amino acids. CDR1 MDHEN and CDR2 SYDVKM come from the germline V gene.

This clonotype was found many times. This chain uses TRBV20-1 with TRBJ2-4; 11 bases map to TRBD2. This CDR3 is built from 16 residues. V was pared by 3 bases and J by 1 base, with 5 bases of the junction left unmatched. Germline-derived CDR1 and CDR2 are DFQATT and SNEGSKA (reference sequence). CDR3: CSASEASGRAKNIQYF. The DNA of the CDR3 is TGCAGTGCTAGTGAAGCTAGCGGGAGGGCCAAAAACATTCAGTACTTC.

This clonotype showed up many times. This chain links TRBV6-4 with TRBJ1-1; the D gene is possibly TRBD1 (6 bases). The CDR3 contains 12 residues. Germline V CDR1 and CDR2: MRHNA, SNTAGT. Trimming stripped 11 bases from V and 4 bases from J, with 14 bases between. The DNA of the CDR3 is TGTGCCGGATATGACAGGCCCACTGAAGCTTTCTTT. This encodes CAGYDRPTEAFF.

This chain links TRBV7-8 with TRBJ2-7; weak D call: TRBD2 (5 bases). Between the trimmed V and J ends, which lost 2 bases and 4 bases, there was a span of 24 bases. Per the germline V gene, CDR1 is SGHVS and CDR2 is FQNEAQ. The CDR3 length is 18 residues. CDR3 in DNA: TGTGCCAGCAGCTTAAGTCCCTCGCCGGGCCGCCGGGGTTACGAGCAGTACTTC. This translates into CASSLSPSPGRRGYEQYF. The full variable domain, its missing parts supplied by reference TRBV7-8 and TRBJ2-7, is GAGVSQSPRYKVAKRGQDVALRCDPISGHVSLFWYQQALGQGPEFLTYFQNEAQLDKSGLPSDRFFAERPEGSVSTLKIQRTQQEDSAVYLCASSLSPSPGRRGYEQYFGPGTRLTVT.

This clonotype was seen many times. The CDR3 sequence is CAISESAVAGYHEQYF. The CDR3 region has the DNA TGTGCCATCAGCGAATCAGCCGTAGCGGGATACCACGAGCAGTACTTC. The chain recombines TRBV10-3 with TRBJ2-7; 8 bases agree with TRBD2. This CDR3 comprises 16 residues. Per germline, CDR1 ENHRY and CDR2 SYGVKD. Trimming at V came to 6 bases and at J to 5 bases, leaving 15 bases not matched to a gene.

The chain employs TRBV5-1 and TRBJ1-2; D gene ambiguous. Germline V gene data show CDR1 as SGHRS and CDR2 as YFSETQ. This CDR3 comprises 12 residues. Trimming took off 4 bases at V and 6 bases at J, with 10 bases between the two ends. The CDR3 sequence: CASSAHSDGYTF. CDR3 in DNA: TGCGCCAGCAGCGCCCACAGCGATGGCTACACCTTC.

This sequence joins TRBV6-4 and TRBJ1-1, with D unclear. Trimming removed 4 bases from V and 1 base from J, with 7 bases in between. The CDR3 extends over 13 amino acids. Germline lookup yields CDR1 MRHNA and CDR2 SNTAGT. The DNA of the CDR3 is TGTGCCAGCAGTGCTAACTGGAACACTGAAGCTTTCTTT. The encoded protein is CASSANWNTEAFF.

This clonotype has a handful of counts. The chain recombines TRBV6-6 with TRBJ1-3; no clear D. The germline CDR1 and CDR2 sequences are MNHNY and SVGAGI (reference sequence). V was cut by 8 bases and J by 0 bases, with 8 bases left in between. The CDR3 runs to 13 residues. The CDR3 loop reads CASFDRSGNTIYF. The CDR3 nucleotides are TGTGCCAGCTTTGATCGCTCTGGAAACACCATATATTTT.

As concerns this clonotype: A read error is possible here, since a much larger clone lies one base away. The genes are TRBV20-1 and TRBJ2-1, with D maybe TRBD2 (6 bases). The CDR3 runs 13 residues. Germline CDR1 is DFQATT and CDR2 is SNEGSKA (reference sequence). The CDR3 reads CSTSNSFLHEQFF. CDR3 bases: TGCAGTACTAGCAATAGTTTCCTCCATGAGCAGTTCTTC.

The chain has TRBV21-1 and TRBJ2-7; TRBD2 reflects the table's D call only, with no check against the DNA. TRBV21-1 corresponds to a pseudogene. The CDR3 runs 16 residues. The CDR3 bases are TGTGCCAGCAGCCCTCGGACGGGCCCGGCCTCCTACGAGCAGTACTTC. This encodes CASSPRTGPASYEQYF.

At least ten counts were recorded for this clonotype. The chain joins TRBV28 to TRBJ2-7; perhaps TRBD2 as D (6 bases). This CDR3 contains 14 residues. Germline CDR1 is MDHEN and CDR2 is SYDVKM. Between the trimmed V and J ends, which lost 5 bases and 2 bases, there was a span of 13 bases. Here the CDR3 reads CASSPGTVTYEQYF. The DNA of the CDR3 is TGTGCCAGCAGTCCCGGGACTGTGACCTACGAGCAGTACTTC.

This clonotype has just a few counts. The rearrangement uses TRBV29-1 and TRBJ2-1, with D unclear. Germline V gene lookup returns CDR1 SQVTM and CDR2 ANQGSEA. With 4 bases removed from V and 4 bases from J, the gap between germline ends came to 5 bases. CDR3 size: 11 residues. DNA for the CDR3: TGCAGCGTTGCCAATTACAATGAGCAGTTCTTC. Protein: CSVANYNEQFF.

The rearrangement uses TRBV20-1 and TRBJ1-1, with D possibly being TRBD1 (5 bases). In germline, CDR1 is DFQATT, CDR2 SNEGSKA (reference sequence). CDR3 size: 13 residues. Trimming removed 1 base at V and 4 bases at J, with 10 bases between. The CDR3 sequence is CSARVGGGTEAFF. The CDR3 nucleotides read TGCAGTGCTAGAGTCGGGGGTGGCACTGAAGCTTTCTTT.

This rearrangement joins TRBV15 to TRBJ2-7; D is ambiguous. The germline gives CDR1 LNHNV, CDR2 YYDKDF (reference sequence). The CDR3 loop spans 14 amino acids. V lost 0 bases, J lost 3 bases, and 9 bases lay in between. The CDR3 spells CATSRDLGGYEQYF. For the CDR3, the DNA is TGTGCCACCAGCAGAGATCTGGGCGGCTACGAGCAGTACTTC.

The chain couples TRBV6-6 to TRBJ2-7; D is possibly TRBD1 (5 bases). CDR1 MNHNY and CDR2 SVGAGI come from the germline V gene (reference sequence). Trimming took off 2 bases at V and 3 bases at J, with 14 bases between the two ends. CDR3 length: 15 amino acids. The CDR3 loop reads CASSYGAGPRYEQYF. CDR3 coding DNA: TGTGCCAGCAGTTACGGGGCAGGGCCCCGCTACGAGCAGTACTTC.

The V call is TRBV20-1, the J call TRBJ1-2, with D maybe TRBD1 (5 bases). Trimming removed 0 bases at V and 8 bases at J, with 22 bases between. The germline CDR1 and CDR2 sequences are DFQATT and SNEGSKA (reference sequence). CDR3 size: 16 residues. The CDR3 is CSARDRIIQGRRGYTF. The CDR3 bases are TGCAGTGCTAGAGATCGGATTATCCAGGGACGTAGGGGCTACACCTTC.